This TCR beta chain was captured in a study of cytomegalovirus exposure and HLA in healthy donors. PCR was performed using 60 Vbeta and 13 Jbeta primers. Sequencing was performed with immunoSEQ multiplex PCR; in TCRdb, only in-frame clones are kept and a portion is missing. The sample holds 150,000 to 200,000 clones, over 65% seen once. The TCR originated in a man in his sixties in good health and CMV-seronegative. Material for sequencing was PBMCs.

The CDR3, as DNA: TGTGCCAGCAGCTTAGGGGCAGGGCAAGAGACCCAGTACTTC. Its protein product is CASSLGAGQETQYF. V gene TRBV11-2 combines with J gene TRBJ2-5, with D possibly being TRBD1 (5 bases). The germline V and J ends were trimmed by 1 base and 2 bases, with 8 bases remaining between them. CDR1 is SGHAT, CDR2 FQNNGV, per germline. The CDR3 length is 14 residues.